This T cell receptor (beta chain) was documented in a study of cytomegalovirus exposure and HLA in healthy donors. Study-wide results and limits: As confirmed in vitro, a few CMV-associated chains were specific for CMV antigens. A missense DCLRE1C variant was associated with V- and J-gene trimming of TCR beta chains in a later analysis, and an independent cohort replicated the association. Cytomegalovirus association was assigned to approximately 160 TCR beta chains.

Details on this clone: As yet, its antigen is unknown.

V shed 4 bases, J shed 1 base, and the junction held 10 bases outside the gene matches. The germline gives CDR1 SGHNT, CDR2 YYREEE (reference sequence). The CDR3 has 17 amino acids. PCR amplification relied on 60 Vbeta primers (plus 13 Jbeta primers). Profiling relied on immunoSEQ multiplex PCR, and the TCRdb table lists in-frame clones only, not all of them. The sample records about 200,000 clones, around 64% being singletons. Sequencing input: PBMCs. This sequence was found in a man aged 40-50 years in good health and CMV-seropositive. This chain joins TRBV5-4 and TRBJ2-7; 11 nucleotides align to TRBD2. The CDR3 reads CASSLVRLAGRSYEQYF. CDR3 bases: TGTGCCAGCAGCCTTGTTCGACTAGCGGGGAGATCCTACGAGCAGTACTTC.